Presented here are 18 T cell receptor beta chains from one specimen sequenced in a study of blood T cell repertoires in COVID-19. Profiling relied on immunoSEQ multiplex PCR, and the TCRdb table lists in-frame clones only, not all of them. The repertoire holds some 200,000 clones, with over 75% as singletons. The specimen sequenced was peripheral blood. The receptors here all came from a human donor in a cohort sampled during active COVID-19.

This chain joins TRBV5-1 and TRBJ1-4, with D possibly TRBD1 on 5 matching bases. CDR3 length equals 14 residues. V was trimmed by 7 bases and J by 0 bases, leaving 10 bases between them. Looked up from germline, CDR1 is SGHRS and CDR2 is YFSETQ. The CDR3 DNA follows: TGCGCCAGCGCCCGGGACTCAACTAATGAAAAACTGTTTTTT. This encodes CASARDSTNEKLFF.

The chain uses TRBV3-1 (or the pseudogene TRBV3-2) and TRBJ2-7; TRBD2 matches at 11 bases. V shed 8 bases, J shed 0 bases, and the junction held 12 bases outside the gene matches. The CDR3 covers 17 residues. From germline, CDR1 is LGHDT and CDR2 YNNKEL (reference sequence). As DNA, the CDR3 is TGTGCCAGCCAAACCGGGACTAGCGGTCATAGCTCCTACGAGCAGTACTTC. It encodes CASQTGTSGHSSYEQYF.

Written as DNA, the CDR3 is TGTGCCAGCAGCGCTATTTCACTGAACACTGAAGCTTTCTTT. Translation gives CASSAISLNTEAFF. The chain is built from TRBV9 and TRBJ1-1; D is ambiguous. Trimming removed 3 bases at V and 0 bases at J, with 9 bases between. This CDR3 is built from 14 residues. Germline CDR1 is SGDLS and CDR2 is YYNGEE.

The chain couples TRBV12-3 or TRBV12-4 to TRBJ2-7; perhaps TRBD2 as D (5 bases). The CDR3 extends over 13 amino acids. Deletions cut 8 bases from V and 3 bases from J, with 14 bases between. The CDR3 DNA sequence: TGTGCCAGCCGAGCCGGGATCAACTACGAGCAGTACTTC. This translates into CASRAGINYEQYF.

In its sample, this clone was seen once. V usage is TRBV5-1 and J usage is TRBJ2-3; no definite D call. CDR1 is SGHRS, CDR2 YFSETQ, per germline. The CDR3 spans 14 residues. Trimming stripped 1 base from V and 0 bases from J, with 6 bases between. This CDR3 reads CASSLSSSTDTQYF. The CDR3 nucleotides read TGCGCCAGCAGCTTGAGTAGCAGCACAGATACGCAGTATTTT.

This chain connects TRBV15 to TRBJ1-2; 12 nucleotides align to TRBD1. The CDR3 is made up of 14 amino acids. CDR1 LNHNV and CDR2 YYDKDF come from the germline V gene (reference sequence). Trimming at V came to 5 bases and at J to 7 bases, leaving 5 bases not matched to a gene. In nucleotides, the CDR3 is TGTGCCACCAGCGGGGACAGGGGGCAGTTTGGCTACACCTTC. It yields the protein CATSGDRGQFGYTF.

The J gene is TRBJ2-5, the V gene TRBV11-3; 9 bases line up with TRBD2. Germline lookup yields CDR1 SGHNT and CDR2 YENEEA. The CDR3 runs to 15 residues. Germline trimming cut 5 bases from V and 6 bases from J; bases unmatched to any gene: 10. CDR3 loop: CASSRSRTSVKTQYF. Here the CDR3 DNA reads TGTGCCAGCAGCCGATCAAGGACTAGCGTAAAGACCCAGTACTTC.

The chain employs TRBV7-8 and TRBJ2-2; no reliable D call. The V gene's germline CDR1 is SGHVS and CDR2 FQNEAQ. This CDR3 spans 14 amino acids. The V end lost 0 bases, the J end lost 6 bases, and 8 bases lay between the germline ends. CDR3 sequence (DNA): TGTGCCAGCAGCTTAGCGCAGGATTCCGGGGAGCTGTTTTTT. Its translation is CASSLAQDSGELFF.

The rearrangement links TRBV2 to TRBJ1-2; TRBD1 matches at 7 bases. CDR1 is SNHLY, CDR2 FYNNEI, per germline. Trimming cost V 7 bases and J 5 bases; bases outside gene matches: 10. This CDR3 has 14 residues. CDR3 DNA sequence: TGTGCCAGCACCCCCTGGGGGACAGCGTATGGCTACACCTTC. Translated: CASTPWGTAYGYTF.

The chain combines TRBV18 with TRBJ1-5, with D possibly being TRBD1 (6 bases). This CDR3 region has 17 residues. Trimming took 2 bases from V and 6 from J, leaving 20 bases between them. Germline CDR1 is KGHSH and CDR2 is LQKENI. The CDR3 region is CASSPSGGQSLRQPQHF. CDR3 in DNA: TGTGCCAGCTCACCAAGCGGCGGACAGTCCCTTCGTCAGCCCCAGCATTTT.

This sequence joins TRBV15 and TRBJ2-3; 10 nucleotides match TRBD2. Germline CDR1 and CDR2: LNHNV and YYDKDF (reference sequence). After removal of 0 bases from V and 5 bases from J, the junction contained 5 bases not matched to a gene. CDR3 length: 16 residues. CDR3: CATSREASGRIDTQYF. As DNA, the CDR3 is TGTGCCACCAGCAGAGAGGCTAGCGGGAGAATAGATACGCAGTATTTT.

This chain uses TRBV19 with TRBJ2-1, with D hard to call. The germline V gene encodes CDR1 LNHDA and CDR2 SQIVND (reference sequence). The CDR3 contains 12 residues. Trimming removed 5 bases from V and 7 bases from J, with 9 bases in between. CDR3 sequence (DNA): TGTGCCAGTAGTCCCCTCCGGAATGAGCAGTTCTTC. Protein sequence: CASSPLRNEQFF.

This sequence joins TRBV6-6 and TRBJ1-2; 7 nucleotides align to TRBD1. The trim removed 1 base at V and 5 bases at J, leaving 7 bases unmatched. The CDR3 is made up of 15 amino acids. From germline, CDR1 is MNHNY and CDR2 SVGAGI (reference sequence). CDR3 sequence: CASSYWQGGWYGYTF. The CDR3 DNA follows: TGTGCCAGCAGTTACTGGCAGGGGGGATGGTATGGCTACACCTTC.

V is TRBV4-2 and J is TRBJ1-4; D gene unclear. V lost 0 bases and J 4 bases, leaving 12 bases between the germline ends. Germline assignment: CDR1 LGHNA and CDR2 YNFKEQ. The CDR3 extends over 16 amino acids. CDR3 sequence: CASSQDLASHNEKLFF. CDR3 nucleotide sequence: TGTGCCAGCAGCCAAGATTTGGCCTCCCATAATGAAAAACTGTTTTTT.

The table lists this clone with a few counts. The chain recombines TRBV5-1 with TRBJ2-5, with 10 bases fitting TRBD2. The CDR3 covers 16 residues. Germline V gene sequence: CDR1 SGHRS, CDR2 YFSETQ. V shed 3 bases, J shed 5 bases, and the junction held 10 bases outside the gene matches. CDR3 sequence: CASSWTGTSAGETQYF. The DNA for the CDR3 is TGCGCCAGCAGCTGGACCGGGACTAGCGCCGGCGAGACCCAGTACTTC.

The V gene is TRBV7-9, the J gene TRBJ1-2; a weak D match, TRBD1 (6 bases). The CDR3 length is 16 residues. The germline V gene encodes CDR1 SEHNR and CDR2 FQNEAQ (reference sequence). The ends were cut back, 2 bases at V and 4 bases at J, with 17 bases in the middle. CDR3 coding DNA: TGTGCCAGCAGCTTAATTCCTGGGGACATATCCTATGGCTACACCTTC. Translating gives CASSLIPGDISYGYTF. Based on the CDR3 plus reference TRBV7-9 and TRBJ1-2, the full variable domain is DTGVSQNPRHKITKRGQNVTFRCDPISEHNRLYWYRQTLGQGPEFLTYFQNEAQLEKSRLLSDRFSAERPKGSFSTLEIQRTEQGDSAMYLCASSLIPGDISYGYTFGSGTRLTVV.

The chain recombines TRBV5-5 with TRBJ1-6; D is possibly TRBD1 (5 bases). CDR3 size: 14 residues. Trimming shortened V by 3 bases and J by 10 bases, and 14 bases separated the two germline ends. Per germline, CDR1 SGHKS and CDR2 YYEKEE (reference sequence). CDR3 DNA sequence: TGTGCCAGCAGCTCCCTGGGGGGGAAATCACCCCTCCACTTT. Translation: CASSSLGGKSPLHF.

V gene TRBV3-1 (or the pseudogene TRBV3-2) combines with J gene TRBJ2-7; 8 nucleotides agree with TRBD1. Germline CDR1 reads LGHDT; CDR2 reads YNNKEL (reference sequence). The CDR3 runs 14 residues. V shed 3 bases and J 7 bases; nucleotides not matched to a gene: 8. CDR3 region: CASSHSDRGREQYF. CDR3 sequence (DNA): TGTGCCAGCAGCCATTCCGACAGGGGCCGTGAGCAGTACTTC.